This is a list of T cell receptor beta chains from one sample in a study of blood T cell repertoires in COVID-19. Method: immunoSEQ multiplex PCR; TCRdb's copy keeps in-frame clones and lacks some. The sample records fewer than 250,000 clones, approximately 88% being singletons. Source material: PBMCs or T cells enriched from blood (not recorded which). Receptor source: a woman between 18 and 29 years old who had recovered from COVID-19. Both conserved end residues are part of each CDR3. Each record gives: D gene, clone size, V gene, J gene, CDR3 DNA, CDR3 protein. The D gene is left open where the match is weak. Part of the rows lack a size; the others show once, few, many or a class for expanded clones.

d_gene: -; abundance: -; v_gene: TRBV11-2; j_gene: TRBJ1-1; CDR3nt: TGTGCCAGCAGCCTCTCCAACCGCCGGTCTAGTACTGAAGCTTTCTTT; CDR3aa: CASSLSNRRSSTEAFF
d_gene: TRBD2; abundance: once; v_gene: TRBV3-1/TRBV3-2; j_gene: TRBJ2-1; CDR3nt: TGTGCCAGCAGCCAAATGGCGGGGGGGGGCAATGAGCAGTTCTTC; CDR3aa: CASSQMAGGGNEQFF
d_gene: -; abundance: few; v_gene: TRBV9; j_gene: TRBJ2-7; CDR3nt: TGTGCCAGCAGCGTCCGGGGTGGTGAGCAGTACTTC; CDR3aa: CASSVRGGEQYF
d_gene: -; abundance: -; v_gene: TRBV28; j_gene: TRBJ1-1; CDR3nt: TGTGCCAGCAGCCCGGCGGGGGGGTTTACTGAAGCTTTCTTT; CDR3aa: CASSPAGGFTEAFF
d_gene: -; abundance: -; v_gene: TRBV27; j_gene: TRBJ1-2; CDR3nt: TGTGCCAGCAGTTTATTGGGCGTTACTAGCCCATCGAACTATGGCTACACCTTC; CDR3aa: CASSLLGVTSPSNYGYTF
d_gene: -; abundance: once; v_gene: TRBV28; j_gene: TRBJ1-3; CDR3nt: TGTGCCAGCAGTGAGGAGGCAAACTCTGGAAACACCATATATTTT; CDR3aa: CASSEEANSGNTIYF
d_gene: TRBD2; abundance: few; v_gene: TRBV7-2; j_gene: TRBJ2-2; CDR3nt: TGTGCCAGCAGCTTAGCTTTGGGTAGCGGGGGTTCGAACACCGGGGAGCTGTTTTTT; CDR3aa: CASSLALGSGGSNTGELFF
d_gene: TRBD2; abundance: -; v_gene: TRBV5-1; j_gene: TRBJ2-5; CDR3nt: TGCGCCAGCAGCCCCGCGACTAGCAGCCAAGAGACCCAGTACTTC; CDR3aa: CASSPATSSQETQYF
d_gene: TRBD1; abundance: -; v_gene: TRBV9; j_gene: TRBJ2-2; CDR3nt: TGTGCCAGCAGCAAGGGACAGGGGTACCTCACCGGGGAGCTGTTTTTT; CDR3aa: CASSKGQGYLTGELFF
d_gene: TRBD1; abundance: -; v_gene: TRBV5-1; j_gene: TRBJ1-3; CDR3nt: TGCGCCAGCAGCTCTTATACCGGGACAGTCTCTGGAAACACCATATATTTT; CDR3aa: CASSSYTGTVSGNTIYF
d_gene: -; abundance: -; v_gene: TRBV6-5; j_gene: TRBJ1-5; CDR3nt: TGTGCCAGCAGGCGGGACCCTGAGAGCAATCAGCCCCAGCATTTT; CDR3aa: CASRRDPESNQPQHF
d_gene: -; abundance: -; v_gene: TRBV3-1/TRBV3-2; j_gene: TRBJ1-6; CDR3nt: TGTGCCAGCAGCCACGGCCGGGAACGGTCACCCCTCCACTTT; CDR3aa: CASSHGRERSPLHF
d_gene: TRBD2; abundance: -; v_gene: TRBV28; j_gene: TRBJ2-7; CDR3nt: TGTGCCAGCAGACCCCCGGGGGGATTTTACGAGCAGTACTTC; CDR3aa: CASRPPGGFYEQYF
d_gene: TRBD2; abundance: -; v_gene: TRBV30; j_gene: TRBJ2-7; CDR3nt: TGTGCCTGGAGTGTGACTAGCGGGACACCCTACGAGCAGTACTTC; CDR3aa: CAWSVTSGTPYEQYF
d_gene: -; abundance: many; v_gene: TRBV4-2; j_gene: TRBJ2-1; CDR3nt: TGTGCCAGCAGCCAAGGGGTACAGGGCCCCAATGAGCAGTTCTTC; CDR3aa: CASSQGVQGPNEQFF
d_gene: TRBD1; abundance: -; v_gene: TRBV28; j_gene: TRBJ1-2; CDR3nt: TGTGCCAGCGGCGACGGGACAGGGGGCTACACCTTC; CDR3aa: CASGDGTGGYTF
d_gene: -; abundance: -; v_gene: TRBV7-3; j_gene: TRBJ1-1; CDR3nt: TGTGCCAGCAGCGACTCAGGGGTGTCTGAAGCTTTCTTT; CDR3aa: CASSDSGVSEAFF
d_gene: -; abundance: -; v_gene: TRBV7-9; j_gene: TRBJ2-3; CDR3nt: TGTGCCAGCAGCCCCGAAAGGGGTACGCAGTATTTT; CDR3aa: CASSPERGTQYF
d_gene: -; abundance: -; v_gene: TRBV12-3/TRBV12-4; j_gene: TRBJ2-1; CDR3nt: TGTGCCAGCAGTTCGGTCAACTACAATGAGCAGTTCTTC; CDR3aa: CASSSVNYNEQFF
d_gene: -; abundance: -; v_gene: TRBV13; j_gene: TRBJ1-2; CDR3nt: TGTGCCAGTCACGCTGCGGGGTATGGCTACACCTTC; CDR3aa: CASHAAGYGYTF
d_gene: -; abundance: -; v_gene: TRBV5-6; j_gene: TRBJ2-6; CDR3nt: TGTGCCAGCAGCTCCAATCCACCTACGCGCTTCTCTGGGGCCAACGTCCTGACTTTC; CDR3aa: CASSSNPPTRFSGANVLTF
d_gene: -; abundance: once; v_gene: TRBV19; j_gene: TRBJ1-2; CDR3nt: TGTGCCAGTAGTATAGGGGCAGGGCCCAATTATGGCTACACCTTC; CDR3aa: CASSIGAGPNYGYTF
d_gene: TRBD1; abundance: once; v_gene: TRBV5-1; j_gene: TRBJ2-5; CDR3nt: TGCGCCAGCAGCCGGGACAGGGGGCGCCTGGAGACCCAGTACTTC; CDR3aa: CASSRDRGRLETQYF
d_gene: TRBD1; abundance: -; v_gene: TRBV27; j_gene: TRBJ2-7; CDR3nt: TGTGCCAGCTCCGACAGGGCGTACGAGCAGTACTTC; CDR3aa: CASSDRAYEQYF
d_gene: -; abundance: -; v_gene: TRBV7-9; j_gene: TRBJ2-3; CDR3nt: TGTGCCAGCAGCTTAGTTGGGCAGGGCCCCCCAGATACGCAGTATTTT; CDR3aa: CASSLVGQGPPDTQYF
d_gene: -; abundance: -; v_gene: TRBV2; j_gene: TRBJ2-7; CDR3nt: TGTGCCAGCTCACGGGGGTACGAGCAGTACTTC; CDR3aa: CASSRGYEQYF
d_gene: -; abundance: few; v_gene: TRBV18; j_gene: TRBJ1-4; CDR3nt: TGTGCCAGCTCACGACGGCGGGGGCAGGACTTTGGGTCCGAAAAACTGTTTTTT; CDR3aa: CASSRRRGQDFGSEKLFF
d_gene: TRBD2; abundance: -; v_gene: TRBV7-3; j_gene: TRBJ2-3; CDR3nt: TGTGCCAGCAAGGAGCGGGGGGCCAGTGATACGCAGTATTTT; CDR3aa: CASKERGASDTQYF
d_gene: -; abundance: -; v_gene: TRBV6-1; j_gene: TRBJ2-7; CDR3nt: TGTGCCAGCAGCGAAGGGACTGTACTCTACGAGCAGTACTTC; CDR3aa: CASSEGTVLYEQYF
d_gene: -; abundance: -; v_gene: TRBV6-1; j_gene: TRBJ2-2; CDR3nt: TGTGCCAGCAGTGAAGCTTTCGGGGATTTCACCGGGGAGCTGTTTTTT; CDR3aa: CASSEAFGDFTGELFF
d_gene: -; abundance: -; v_gene: TRBV6-6; j_gene: TRBJ2-3; CDR3nt: TGTGCCATCCAACCGGGGGAAATAAGCACAGATACGCAGTATTTT; CDR3aa: CAIQPGEISTDTQYF
d_gene: TRBD1; abundance: -; v_gene: TRBV28; j_gene: TRBJ2-7; CDR3nt: TGTGCCAGCAGTTTAGTGACAGGGGATCGTCCCCAGTACTTC; CDR3aa: CASSLVTGDRPQYF
d_gene: TRBD2; abundance: -; v_gene: TRBV5-1; j_gene: TRBJ2-3; CDR3nt: TGCGCCAGCAGCCCGTCTCTAGCGGGGGCCCCCATTGCGCAGTATTTT; CDR3aa: CASSPSLAGAPIAQYF
d_gene: TRBD2; abundance: -; v_gene: TRBV10-3; j_gene: TRBJ2-7; CDR3nt: TGTGCCAGCGGGAAGCGGGGGGACTCCTACGAGCAGTACTTC; CDR3aa: CASGKRGDSYEQYF
d_gene: TRBD1; abundance: -; v_gene: TRBV5-6; j_gene: TRBJ1-1; CDR3nt: TGTGCCAGCAGCGAACACAGGGGGCGGGACACTGAAGCTTTCTTT; CDR3aa: CASSEHRGRDTEAFF
d_gene: TRBD1; abundance: -; v_gene: TRBV7-9; j_gene: TRBJ1-4; CDR3nt: TGTGCCAGCAGCGCCCGGGACAGGGGGGTCGGTGAAAAACTGTTTTTT; CDR3aa: CASSARDRGVGEKLFF
d_gene: -; abundance: -; v_gene: TRBV30; j_gene: TRBJ1-3; CDR3nt: TGTGCCCGTGAAGAAGGGGGAAGCTCTGGAAACACCATATATTTT; CDR3aa: CAREEGGSSGNTIYF
d_gene: -; abundance: -; v_gene: TRBV19; j_gene: TRBJ2-1; CDR3nt: TGTGCCAGTAGTATCACAGGTTCAATCTACAATGAGCAGTTCTTC; CDR3aa: CASSITGSIYNEQFF